This record covers a single T cell receptor beta chain. Other DNA sequences in this sample translate to the same CDR3. This record comes from a study of blood T cell repertoires in COVID-19. Looking at the study overall: Spain, Italy and the United States supplied samples that represented acute and convalescent COVID-19. Sources were T cells, B-cell-depleted T cells, or PBMCs; the material itself was cDNA or gDNA.

Germline V gives CDR1 LNHDA, CDR2 SQIVND (reference sequence). CDR3 length: 16 residues. Trimming pared 3 bases from V and 0 bases from J, leaving 12 bases between. Clones were read by immunoSEQ multiplex PCR, and TCRdb kept only the in-frame ones, dropping some. The table records more than 350,000 clones, 80% to 90% of them present only once. The rearrangement uses TRBV19 and TRBJ2-1, with D possibly TRBD2 on 6 matching bases. The receptor was derived from a young man who had recovered from COVID-19. The sequenced sample was PBMCs or T cells enriched from blood (not recorded which). The CDR3 is CASSIRAGSSYNEQFF. The CDR3 DNA is TGTGCCAGTAGTATCCGGGCGGGGAGCTCCTACAATGAGCAGTTCTTC.